These 3 T cell receptor beta chains were sequenced from one sample in a study of blood T cell repertoires in COVID-19 (dated by TCRdb to 2018 to 2020). Libraries were constructed by the immunoSEQ multiplex PCR assay. Entries here come from immuneACCESS through TCRdb and include only in-frame sequences with V and J called. Some clones fail to appear in such tables; in the studies checked, an unresolved V gene covers under half of the shortfall, and the cause of the remainder is unknown. Present in this sample are approximately 160,000 clones, roughly nine tenths of which were seen just once. About 18% of the sample is in the top ten clones. What was sequenced was peripheral blood. These receptors were taken from a man aged 60 to 75 with active or convalescent COVID-19.

The chain carries TRBV7-8 and TRBJ2-7; 13 bases line up with TRBD2. Germline trimming cut 3 bases from V and 2 bases from J; bases unmatched to any gene: 1. Germline V gene sequence: CDR1 SGHVS, CDR2 FQNEAQ. The length of the CDR3 is 15 residues. The CDR3: CASSLGLAGTYEQYF. The CDR3 DNA reads TGTGCCAGCAGCTTGGGACTAGCGGGAACCTACGAGCAGTACTTC.

The chain uses TRBV9 and TRBJ2-1; 15 bases are a match to TRBD2. The trim removed 3 bases at V and 4 bases at J, leaving 5 bases unmatched. CDR1 is SGDLS and CDR2 is YYNGEE in the germline V gene. The CDR3 contains 17 residues. CDR3 in DNA: TGTGCCAGCAGCGCCGGGACTAGCGGGAGGACGTACAATGAGCAGTTCTTC. Encoded protein: CASSAGTSGRTYNEQFF.

The sample holds one count of this clone. This sequence joins TRBV5-1 and TRBJ2-1, with 14 nucleotides matching TRBD2. This CDR3 comprises 17 residues. In germline, CDR1 is SGHRS, CDR2 YFSETQ. J gave up 0 bases and V 4 bases, and 3 bases lay outside the gene matches. Written as DNA, the CDR3 is TGCGCCAGCAGCCCCGGGACTAGCGGGAGCTCCTACAATGAGCAGTTCTTC. Protein sequence: CASSPGTSGSSYNEQFF.